This T cell receptor (beta chain) emerged from a study of cytomegalovirus exposure and HLA in healthy donors. Study-wide findings and caveats: Being productive about 90% or about 30% of the time was typical of most TCR beta V segments in an earlier analysis.

PCR was performed using 60 Vbeta and 13 Jbeta primers. The method was immunoSEQ multiplex PCR; TCRdb's version includes in-frame clones alone and lacks a portion of them. The table has 60,000 to 95,000 clones, under 85% seen once. In this sample, this clone turned up a few times. Its antigen remains unidentified. The CDR3 loop spans 11 amino acids. V was clipped by 2 bases and J by 9 bases, with 10 bases between them. Per the germline V gene, CDR1 is GTSNPN and CDR2 is SVGIG (reference sequence). V usage is TRBV30 and J usage is TRBJ1-2; weak D call: TRBD1 (5 bases). Source material: PBMCs. This clonotype originated in a woman in her forties in good health and CMV-seropositive. DNA for the CDR3: TGTGCCTGGAGTACAGGAACGAGCTACACCTTC. It yields the protein CAWSTGTSYTF.